What follows are 8 T cell receptor beta chains derived from one specimen sequenced in a study of T cell responses to AZD1222 COVID-19 vaccine. Some clones are missing from TCRdb's copy, which holds only in-frame ones; the method was immunoSEQ multiplex PCR. The table shows about 120,000 clones, with about 88% occurring only once. The sample was peripheral blood, taken on day 0 of AZD1222 vaccination. The source of these receptors is an adult in good health.

CDR3 protein: CAWGLQGFAEAFF. The CDR3 nucleotides read TGTGCCTGGGGTCTACAGGGTTTCGCTGAAGCTTTCTTT. The chain joins TRBV30 to TRBJ1-1; D possibly corresponds to TRBD1 (6 bases). The CDR3 has 13 residues. In germline, CDR1 is GTSNPN, CDR2 SVGIG (reference sequence). V gave up 5 bases and J gave up 6 bases, with 16 bases separating them.

The V gene is TRBV5-1, the J gene TRBJ1-1; 7 bases align to TRBD1. The CDR3 consists of 13 residues. V shed 3 bases and J 6 bases; nucleotides not matched to a gene: 5. CDR1 is SGHRS and CDR2 is YFSETQ in the germline V gene. This CDR3 reads CASSSDRLAEAFF. As DNA, the CDR3 is TGCGCCAGCAGCTCGGACAGGCTCGCTGAAGCTTTCTTT. The variable domain in full, with the rest retrieved from reference TRBV5-1 and TRBJ1-1, is KAGVTQTPRYLIKTRGQQVTLSCSPISGHRSVSWYQQTPGQGLQFLFEYFSETQRNKGNFPGRFSGRQFSNSRSEMNVSTLELGDSALYLCASSSDRLAEAFFGQGTRLTVV.

The rearrangement links TRBV7-6 to TRBJ1-1; 9 bases match TRBD1. After removal of 5 bases from V and 5 bases from J, the junction contained 9 bases not matched to a gene. Per the germline V gene, CDR1 is SGHVS and CDR2 is FNYEAQ. CDR3 length: 15 amino acids. This CDR3 reads CASSHGGQGGTEAFF. The CDR3 bases are TGTGCCAGCAGCCACGGGGGACAGGGTGGAACTGAAGCTTTCTTT.

The gene calls are TRBV9 and TRBJ2-1; the D call may be TRBD1 or TRBD2 (5 bases each). Germline CDR1 is SGDLS and CDR2 is YYNGEE. Trimming cost V 2 bases and J 8 bases, with 14 bases left between them. The CDR3 runs 14 residues. The CDR3 here is CASSVVGDRDEQFF. CDR3 bases: TGTGCCAGCAGCGTCGTAGGGGACCGAGATGAGCAGTTCTTC.

The gene calls are TRBV7-2 and TRBJ1-1; maybe TRBD1 (5 bases). V was trimmed by 4 bases and J by 6 bases, leaving 15 bases between them. The CDR3 consists of 14 residues. Germline V gives CDR1 SGHTA, CDR2 FQGNSA. CDR3 bases: TGTGCCAGCAGCTCTCGGGGGTTAGTTTCTGAAGCTTTCTTT. Its translation is CASSSRGLVSEAFF.

The V gene is TRBV27, the J gene TRBJ2-7; D is ambiguous. The V end lost 2 bases, the J end lost 1 base, and 12 bases lay between the germline ends. Germline CDR1 reads MNHEY; CDR2 reads SMNVEV (reference sequence). The CDR3 has 15 amino acids. CDR3 region: CASSLGNILSYEQYF. The CDR3 DNA is TGTGCCAGCAGTTTAGGAAACATCCTTTCCTACGAGCAGTACTTC.

In its sample, this clone was seen a few times. The V gene is TRBV19, the J gene TRBJ2-1; 11 bases fit TRBD2. The CDR3 is 13 amino acids. V trimming: 8 bases; J trimming: 3 bases; junction bases outside the gene matches: 0. The V gene's germline CDR1 is LNHDA and CDR2 SQIVND (reference sequence). This chain's CDR3 is CASGTSGYNEQFF. The CDR3 region has the DNA TGTGCCAGTGGGACTAGCGGCTACAATGAGCAGTTCTTC.

CDR3 region: CASSLTGTLNYGYTF. CDR3 nucleotides: TGTGCCAGCAGTTTGACAGGGACTCTTAACTATGGCTACACCTTC. The chain links TRBV27 to TRBJ1-2; 7 bases match TRBD1. The CDR3 is 15 residues long. Trimming took 3 bases from V and 1 from J; bases not matched to a gene: 5. The V gene's germline CDR1 is MNHEY and CDR2 SMNVEV (reference sequence).